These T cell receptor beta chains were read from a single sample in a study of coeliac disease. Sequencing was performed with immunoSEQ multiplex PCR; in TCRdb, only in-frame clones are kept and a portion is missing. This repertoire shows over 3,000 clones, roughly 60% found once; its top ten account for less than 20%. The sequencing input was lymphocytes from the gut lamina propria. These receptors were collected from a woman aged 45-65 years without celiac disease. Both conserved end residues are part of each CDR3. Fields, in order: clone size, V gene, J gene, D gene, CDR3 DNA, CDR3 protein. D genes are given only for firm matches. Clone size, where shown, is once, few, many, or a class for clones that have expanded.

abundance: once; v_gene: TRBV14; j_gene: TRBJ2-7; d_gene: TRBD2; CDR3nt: TGTGCCAGCAGCCAAAAGGCTAGCGGGGGGGCCTTCCGGCTCGAGCAGTACTTC; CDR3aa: CASSQKASGGAFRLEQYF
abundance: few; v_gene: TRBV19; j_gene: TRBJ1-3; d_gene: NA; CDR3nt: TGTGCCAGTAGCGTCGCATCCGGGGGAAACACCATATATTTT; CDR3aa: CASSVASGGNTIYF
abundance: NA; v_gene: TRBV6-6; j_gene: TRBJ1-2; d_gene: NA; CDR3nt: TGTGCCAGCAGTCCGACAGCTAACTATGGCTACACCTTC; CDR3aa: CASSPTANYGYTF
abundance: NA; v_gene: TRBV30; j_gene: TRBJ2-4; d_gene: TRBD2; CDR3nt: TGTGCCTGGAGTCCAATAGGGGTGGGAGCGGGGGCACACCTACCCAAAAACATTCAGTACTTC; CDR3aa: CAWSPIGVGAGAHLPKNIQYF
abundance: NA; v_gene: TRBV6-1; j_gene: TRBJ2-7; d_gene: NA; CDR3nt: TGTGCCAGCAGTGAAGAACGCGAGCAGTACTTC; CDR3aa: CASSEEREQYF
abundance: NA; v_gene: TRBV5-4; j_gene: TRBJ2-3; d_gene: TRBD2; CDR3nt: TGTGCCAGCAGCTCGTTTGGCGGGGGGAGGCCTACGCAGTATTTT; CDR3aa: CASSSFGGGRPTQYF
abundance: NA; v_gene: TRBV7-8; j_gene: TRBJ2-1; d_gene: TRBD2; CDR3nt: TGCGCCAGCAGCCAGAGAGGGGCGGGGGGAAACTACAATGAGCAGTTCTTC; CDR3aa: CASSQRGAGGNYNEQFF
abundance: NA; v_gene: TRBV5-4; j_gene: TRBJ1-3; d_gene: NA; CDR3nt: TGTGCCAGCAGCTGGGGGGTCTCTGGAAACACCATATATTTT; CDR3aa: CASSWGVSGNTIYF
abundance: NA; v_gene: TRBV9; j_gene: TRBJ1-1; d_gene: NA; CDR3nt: TGTGCCAGCAGCGTAGACTCTCGGACTGAAGCTTTCTTT; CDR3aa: CASSVDSRTEAFF
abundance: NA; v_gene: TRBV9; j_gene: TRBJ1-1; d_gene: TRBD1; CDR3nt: TGTGCCAGCAGCCAAGACAGGGTGAACACTGAAGCTTTCTTT; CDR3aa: CASSQDRVNTEAFF
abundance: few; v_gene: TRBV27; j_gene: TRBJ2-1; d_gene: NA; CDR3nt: TGTGCCAGCAGTTCGCCTAGCGACGGACGGAATGAGCAGTTCTTC; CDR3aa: CASSSPSDGRNEQFF
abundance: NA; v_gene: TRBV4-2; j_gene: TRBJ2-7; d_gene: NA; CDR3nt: TGTGCCAGCAGCCAAGTTGGACACCACGAGCAGTACTTC; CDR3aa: CASSQVGHHEQYF
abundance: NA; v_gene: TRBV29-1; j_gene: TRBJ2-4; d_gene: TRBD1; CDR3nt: TGCAGCCCCCTGGACAGGGGAGTTGAAAACATTCAGTACTTC; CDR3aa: CSPLDRGVENIQYF
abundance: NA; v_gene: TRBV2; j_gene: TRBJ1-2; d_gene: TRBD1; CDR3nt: TGTGCCAGCAGTATAGGGGACAGGAACTATGGCTACACCTTC; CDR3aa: CASSIGDRNYGYTF
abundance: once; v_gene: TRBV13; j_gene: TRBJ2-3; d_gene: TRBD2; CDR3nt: TGTGCCAGCAGCTTAGGACATGAACTAGCGGGGGTGATAGATGCGCAGTATTTT; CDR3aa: CASSLGHELAGVIDAQYF
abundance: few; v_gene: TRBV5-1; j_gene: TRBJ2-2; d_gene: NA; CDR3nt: TGCGCCAGCAACAGTCAGTCGGGGGTTAACACCGGGGAGCTGTTTTTT; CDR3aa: CASNSQSGVNTGELFF
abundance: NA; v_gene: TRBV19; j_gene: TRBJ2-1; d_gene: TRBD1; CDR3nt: TGTGCCAGTAGTACCCAGGGGACAGGGAACAATGAGCAGTTCTTC; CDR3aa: CASSTQGTGNNEQFF
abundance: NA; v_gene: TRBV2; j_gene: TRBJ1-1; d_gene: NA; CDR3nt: TGTGCCAGCAGTTCGGACGGGGGCACTGAAGCTTTCTTT; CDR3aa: CASSSDGGTEAFF
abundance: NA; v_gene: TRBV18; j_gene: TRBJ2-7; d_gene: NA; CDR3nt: TGTGCCAGCTCACCCGGGACGGACTACGAGCAGTACTTC; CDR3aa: CASSPGTDYEQYF
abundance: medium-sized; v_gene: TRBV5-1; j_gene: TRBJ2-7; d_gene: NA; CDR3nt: TGCGCCAGCAGCTTAGACCAGGGTTACGAGCAGTACTTC; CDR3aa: CASSLDQGYEQYF
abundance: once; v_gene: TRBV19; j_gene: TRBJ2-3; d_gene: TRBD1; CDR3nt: TGTGCCAGTAACAGGGGGAGCACAGATACGCAGTATTTT; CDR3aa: CASNRGSTDTQYF
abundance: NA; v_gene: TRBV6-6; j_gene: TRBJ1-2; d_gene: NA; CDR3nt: TGTGCCGCCTCCGCCGAAGGGGCGGCTAACTATGGCTACACCTTC; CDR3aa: CAASAEGAANYGYTF
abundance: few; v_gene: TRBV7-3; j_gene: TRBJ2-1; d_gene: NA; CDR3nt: TGTGCCAGCAGCCTCCGAGGCGGAGTCGAGGGAAAGGAGCAGTTCTTC; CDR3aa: CASSLRGGVEGKEQFF
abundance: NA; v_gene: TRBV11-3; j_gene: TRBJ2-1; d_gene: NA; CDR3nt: TGTGCCAGCAGGATCCCGGACAGAGAGCAGTTCTTC; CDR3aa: CASRIPDREQFF
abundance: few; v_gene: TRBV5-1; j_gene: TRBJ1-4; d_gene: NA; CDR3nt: TGCGCCAGCAGTTCAAGCGTCGGGGTAGATGAAAAACTGTTTTTT; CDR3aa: CASSSSVGVDEKLFF
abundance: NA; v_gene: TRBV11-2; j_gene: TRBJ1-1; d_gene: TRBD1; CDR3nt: TGTGCCAGCGCCCGGGACAGGAACACTGAAGCTTTCTTT; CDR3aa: CASARDRNTEAFF
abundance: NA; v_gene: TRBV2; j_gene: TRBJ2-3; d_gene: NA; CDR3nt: TGTGCCAGCAGTGAAGGTTCGGGACACTACACAGATACGCAGTATTTT; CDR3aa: CASSEGSGHYTDTQYF
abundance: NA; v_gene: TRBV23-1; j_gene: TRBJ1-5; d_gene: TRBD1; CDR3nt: TGCGCCAGCAGTCAACTACAGGGGAGCAGCAATCAGCCCCAGCATTTT; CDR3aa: CASSQLQGSSNQPQHF
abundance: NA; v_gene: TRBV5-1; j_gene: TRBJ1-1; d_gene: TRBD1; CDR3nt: TGCGCCAGCAGCTCCCGACAGGGCGCGGGCACTGAAGCTTTCTTT; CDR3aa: CASSSRQGAGTEAFF
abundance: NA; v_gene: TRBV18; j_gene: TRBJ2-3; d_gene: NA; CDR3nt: TGTGCCAGCTCACCGCCGACAACAGATACGCAGTATTTT; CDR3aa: CASSPPTTDTQYF
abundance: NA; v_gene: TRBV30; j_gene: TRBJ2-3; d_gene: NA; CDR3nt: TGTGCCTGGAGTGTCCCCCAGGTCACAGATACGCAGTATTTT; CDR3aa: CAWSVPQVTDTQYF
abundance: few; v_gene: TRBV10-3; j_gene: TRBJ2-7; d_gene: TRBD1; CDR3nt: TGTGCCATCAGTGAGTCGACTCCGGACAGGGGCTCTCGGGAGCAGTACTTC; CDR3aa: CAISESTPDRGSREQYF
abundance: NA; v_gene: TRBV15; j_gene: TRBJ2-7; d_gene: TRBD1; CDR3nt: TGTGCCACCAGCAGAGCGGGACAGGGCCCCTACGAGCAGTACTTC; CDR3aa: CATSRAGQGPYEQYF
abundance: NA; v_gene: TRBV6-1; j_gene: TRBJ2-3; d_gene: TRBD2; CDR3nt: TGTGCCAGCAGTGATTCGGGCGGGGGGGCAGATACGCAGTATTTT; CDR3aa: CASSDSGGGADTQYF
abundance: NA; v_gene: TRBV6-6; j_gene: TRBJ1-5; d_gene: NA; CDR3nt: TGTGCCAGCAGCCCGAGGTCAGCGAGTAGCAATCAGCCCCAGCATTTT; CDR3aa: CASSPRSASSNQPQHF
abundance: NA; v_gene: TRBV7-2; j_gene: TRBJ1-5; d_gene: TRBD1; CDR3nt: TGTGCCAGCAGCGTTGACAGGGCCTGGAATCAGCCCCAGCATTTT; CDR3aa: CASSVDRAWNQPQHF
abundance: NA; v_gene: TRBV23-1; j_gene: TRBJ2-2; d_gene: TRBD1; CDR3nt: TGCGCCAGCAGTCAAGAGGACAGGGTGAGTTGGGCCGGGGAGCTGTTTTTT; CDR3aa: CASSQEDRVSWAGELFF